One T cell receptor beta chain is described in this entry. Its antigen is undetermined. The data derive from a study of monozygotic twins with inflammatory bowel disease. Study results and caveats: A reduction in TCRbeta diversity (inverse Simpson) was seen in IBD patients relative to healthy co-twins. The authors note that differing immunosuppressive treatments may have added variability to patient repertoires.

TCRdb reprocessed the 5' RACE reads, keeping one entry per CDR3 protein, no DNA. The table gives roughly 200,000 distinct CDR3 sequences; the top ten clones make up roughly 7.7% of it. The source is a human donor with ulcerative colitis or Crohn's disease, or a healthy co-twin of an affected twin (not recorded which). Material for sequencing was blood.

The CDR3 spells CASSSTRARTDTQYF. The V call is TRBV12-3 or TRBV12-4, the J call TRBJ2-3; TCRdb's assignment of TRBD2 cannot be checked, as there is no DNA. This CDR3 is built from 15 residues.